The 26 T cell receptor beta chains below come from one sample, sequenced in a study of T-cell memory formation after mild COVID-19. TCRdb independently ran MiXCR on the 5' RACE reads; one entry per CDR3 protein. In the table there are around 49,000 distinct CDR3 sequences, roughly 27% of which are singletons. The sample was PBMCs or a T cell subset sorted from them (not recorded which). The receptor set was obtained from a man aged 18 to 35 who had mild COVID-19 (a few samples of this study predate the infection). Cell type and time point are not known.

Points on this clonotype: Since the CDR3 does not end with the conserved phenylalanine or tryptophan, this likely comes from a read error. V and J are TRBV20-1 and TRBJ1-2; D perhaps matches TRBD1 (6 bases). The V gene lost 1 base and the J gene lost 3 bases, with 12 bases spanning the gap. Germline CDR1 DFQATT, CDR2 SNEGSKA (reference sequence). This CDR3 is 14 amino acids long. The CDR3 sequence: CSARATGWDYGYTL. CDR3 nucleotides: TGCAGTGCTAGAGCGACAGGTTGGGACTATGGCTACACCCTC.

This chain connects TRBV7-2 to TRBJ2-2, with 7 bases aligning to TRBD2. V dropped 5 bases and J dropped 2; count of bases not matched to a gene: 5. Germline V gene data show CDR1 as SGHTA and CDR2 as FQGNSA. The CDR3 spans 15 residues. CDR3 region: CASSLGDYNTGELFF. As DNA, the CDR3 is TGTGCCAGCAGCCTGGGGGACTACAACACCGGGGAGCTGTTTTTT. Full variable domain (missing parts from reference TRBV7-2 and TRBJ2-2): GAGVSQSPSNKVTEKGKDVELRCDPISGHTALYWYRQSLGQGLEFLIYFQGNSAPDKSGLPSDRFSAERTGGSVSTLTIQRTQQEDSAVYLCASSLGDYNTGELFFGEGSRLTVL.

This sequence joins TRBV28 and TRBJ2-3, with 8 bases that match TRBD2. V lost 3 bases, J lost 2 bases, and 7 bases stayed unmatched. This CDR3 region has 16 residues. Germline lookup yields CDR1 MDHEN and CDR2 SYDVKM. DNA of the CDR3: TGTGCCAGCAGTTTTGGGGCGGGACTAGTCACAGATACGCAGTATTTT. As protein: CASSFGAGLVTDTQYF.

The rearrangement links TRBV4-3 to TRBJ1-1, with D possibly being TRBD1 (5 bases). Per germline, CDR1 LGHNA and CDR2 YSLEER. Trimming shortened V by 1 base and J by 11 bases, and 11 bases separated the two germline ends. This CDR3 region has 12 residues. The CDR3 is CASSQGGRIAFF. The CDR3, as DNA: TGCGCCAGCAGCCAAGGGGGGAGGATTGCTTTCTTT.

The CDR3 coding sequence is TGCGCCAGCAGCCAAGATAGGGCAGGGGATTCACCCCTCCACTTT. It specifies CASSQDRAGDSPLHF. This rearrangement joins TRBV4-1 to TRBJ1-6, with D perhaps TRBD1 (6 bases). Germline CDR1 reads MGHRA; CDR2 reads YSYEKL. V shed 0 bases and J shed 8 bases, with 11 bases lying between them. The CDR3 sequence is 15 residues long.

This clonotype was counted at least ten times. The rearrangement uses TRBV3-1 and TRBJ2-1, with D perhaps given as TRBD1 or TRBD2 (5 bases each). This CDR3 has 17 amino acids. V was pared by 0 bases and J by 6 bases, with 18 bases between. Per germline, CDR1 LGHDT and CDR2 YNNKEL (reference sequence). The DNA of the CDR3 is TGTGCCAGCAGCCAAGAAACCGGGACGGGCCTCACCAATGAGCAGTTCTTC. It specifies CASSQETGTGLTNEQFF.

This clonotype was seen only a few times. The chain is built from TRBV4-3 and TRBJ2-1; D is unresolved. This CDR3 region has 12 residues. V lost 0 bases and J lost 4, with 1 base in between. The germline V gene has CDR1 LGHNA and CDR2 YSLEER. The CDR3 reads CASSQDYNEQFF. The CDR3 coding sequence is TGCGCCAGCAGCCAAGATTACAATGAGCAGTTCTTC.

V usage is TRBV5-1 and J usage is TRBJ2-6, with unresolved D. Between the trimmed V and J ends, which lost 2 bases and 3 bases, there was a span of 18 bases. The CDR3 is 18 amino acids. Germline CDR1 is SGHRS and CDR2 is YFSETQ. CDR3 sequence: CASSLRVQVMYGANVLTF. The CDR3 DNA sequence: TGCGCCAGCAGCTTAAGGGTTCAGGTGATGTATGGGGCCAACGTCCTGACTTTC.

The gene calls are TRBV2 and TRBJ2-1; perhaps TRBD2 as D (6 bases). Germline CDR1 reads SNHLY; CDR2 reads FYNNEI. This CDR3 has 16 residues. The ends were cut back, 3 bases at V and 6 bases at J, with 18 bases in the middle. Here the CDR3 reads CASSDPTSRVGNEQFF. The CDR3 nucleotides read TGTGCCAGCAGTGATCCCACTAGCCGGGTCGGCAATGAGCAGTTCTTC.

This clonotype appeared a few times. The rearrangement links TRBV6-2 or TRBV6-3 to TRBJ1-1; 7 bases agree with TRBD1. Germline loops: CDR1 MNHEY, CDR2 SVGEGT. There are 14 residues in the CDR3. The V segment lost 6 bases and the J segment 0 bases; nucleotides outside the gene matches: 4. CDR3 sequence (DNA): TGTGCCAGCAGATACAGGGGATTGAACACTGAAGCTTTCTTT. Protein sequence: CASRYRGLNTEAFF.

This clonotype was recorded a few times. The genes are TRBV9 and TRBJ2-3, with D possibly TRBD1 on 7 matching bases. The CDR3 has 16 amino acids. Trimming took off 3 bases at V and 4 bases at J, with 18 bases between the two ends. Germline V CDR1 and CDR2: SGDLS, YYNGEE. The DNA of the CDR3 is TGTGCCAGCAGCGCCCCTGCAGGGGGGAAGGCAGATACGCAGTATTTT. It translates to CASSAPAGGKADTQYF.

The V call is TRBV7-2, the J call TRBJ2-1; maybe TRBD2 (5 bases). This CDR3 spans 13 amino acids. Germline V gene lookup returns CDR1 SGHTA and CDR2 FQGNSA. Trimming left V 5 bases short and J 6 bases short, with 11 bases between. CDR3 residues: CASSLGTSNEQFF. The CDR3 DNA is TGTGCCAGCAGCCTAGGCACTAGCAATGAGCAGTTCTTC.

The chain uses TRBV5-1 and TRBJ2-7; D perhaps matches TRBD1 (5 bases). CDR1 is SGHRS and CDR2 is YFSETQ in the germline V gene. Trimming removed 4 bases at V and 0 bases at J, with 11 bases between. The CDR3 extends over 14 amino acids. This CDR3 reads CASSRDRDSYEQYV. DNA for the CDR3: TGCGCCAGCAGCCGTGACAGAGACTCCTACGAGCAGTACGTC.

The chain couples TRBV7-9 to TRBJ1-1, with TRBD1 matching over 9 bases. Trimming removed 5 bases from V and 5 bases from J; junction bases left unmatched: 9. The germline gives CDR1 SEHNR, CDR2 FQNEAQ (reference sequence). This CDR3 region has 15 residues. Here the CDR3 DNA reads TGTGCCAGCAGCAGAACAGGGGGCGTGCGGACTGAAGCTTTCTTT. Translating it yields CASSRTGGVRTEAFF.

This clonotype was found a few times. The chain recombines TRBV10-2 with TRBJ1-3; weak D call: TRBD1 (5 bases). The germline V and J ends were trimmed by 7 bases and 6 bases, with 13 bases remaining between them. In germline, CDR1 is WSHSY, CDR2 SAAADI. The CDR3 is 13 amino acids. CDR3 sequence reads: CASNQGLANTIYF. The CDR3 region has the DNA TGCGCCAGCAACCAGGGTTTGGCAAACACCATATATTTT.

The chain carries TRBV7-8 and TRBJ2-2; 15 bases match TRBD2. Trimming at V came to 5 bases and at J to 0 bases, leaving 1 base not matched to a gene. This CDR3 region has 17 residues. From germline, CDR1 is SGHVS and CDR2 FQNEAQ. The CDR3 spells CASSRTSGGANTGELFF. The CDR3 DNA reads TGTGCCAGCAGCAGGACTAGCGGGGGGGCGAACACCGGGGAGCTGTTTTTT.

The CDR3 DNA reads as TGTGCCAGCAGCGTTAGCGGGGGAGCGAACAATGAGCAGTTCTTC. This gives the protein CASSVSGGANNEQFF. V is TRBV7-2 and J is TRBJ2-1, with 9 nucleotides matching TRBD2. Germline trimming cut 5 bases from V and 5 bases from J; bases unmatched to any gene: 7. The CDR3 extends over 15 amino acids. Germline loops: CDR1 SGHTA, CDR2 FQGNSA. Complete variable domain (other parts from reference TRBV7-2 and TRBJ2-1): GAGVSQSPSNKVTEKGKDVELRCDPISGHTALYWYRQSLGQGLEFLIYFQGNSAPDKSGLPSDRFSAERTGGSVSTLTIQRTQQEDSAVYLCASSVSGGANNEQFFGPGTRLTVL.

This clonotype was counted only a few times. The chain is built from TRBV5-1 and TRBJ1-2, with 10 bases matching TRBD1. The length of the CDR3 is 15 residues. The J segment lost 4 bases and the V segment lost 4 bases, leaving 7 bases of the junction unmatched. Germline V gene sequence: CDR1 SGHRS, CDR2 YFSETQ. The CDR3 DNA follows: TGCGCCAGCAGCCCCAGACAGGGGGCAGGCTATGGCTACACCTTC. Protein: CASSPRQGAGYGYTF.

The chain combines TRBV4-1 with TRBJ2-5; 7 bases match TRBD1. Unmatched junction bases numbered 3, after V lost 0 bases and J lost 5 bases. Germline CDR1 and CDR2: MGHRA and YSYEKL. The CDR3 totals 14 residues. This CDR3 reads CASSQERGQETQYF. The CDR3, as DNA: TGCGCCAGCAGCCAAGAGAGGGGGCAGGAGACCCAGTACTTC.

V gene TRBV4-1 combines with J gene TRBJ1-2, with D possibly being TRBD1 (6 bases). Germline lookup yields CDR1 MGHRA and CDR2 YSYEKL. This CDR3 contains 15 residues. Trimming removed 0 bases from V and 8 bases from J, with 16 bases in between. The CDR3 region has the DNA TGCGCCAGCAGCCAAGATAACAGGGCAGGGTACGGCTACACCTTC. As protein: CASSQDNRAGYGYTF.

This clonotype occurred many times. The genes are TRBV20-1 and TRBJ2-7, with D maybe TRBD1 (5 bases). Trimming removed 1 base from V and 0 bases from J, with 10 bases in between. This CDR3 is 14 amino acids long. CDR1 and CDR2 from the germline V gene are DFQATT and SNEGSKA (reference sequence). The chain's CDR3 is CSARGQLNSYEQYF. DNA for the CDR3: TGCAGTGCTAGAGGACAGCTTAACTCCTACGAGCAGTACTTC.

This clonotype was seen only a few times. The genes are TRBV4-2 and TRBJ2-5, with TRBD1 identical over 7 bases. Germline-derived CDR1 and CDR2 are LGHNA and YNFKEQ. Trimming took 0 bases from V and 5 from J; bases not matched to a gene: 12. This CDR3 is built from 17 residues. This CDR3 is CASSQEAWKGAYETQYF. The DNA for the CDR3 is TGTGCCAGCAGCCAAGAGGCCTGGAAGGGGGCCTATGAGACCCAGTACTTC.

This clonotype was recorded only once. CDR3 protein: CASSSRDFNNEQFF. The CDR3 coding sequence is TGTGCCAGCAGTTCCCGGGACTTCAACAATGAGCAGTTCTTC. J is TRBJ2-1 and V is TRBV6-6, with a possible D match to TRBD2 (6 bases). The germline V gene encodes CDR1 MNHNY and CDR2 SVGAGI (reference sequence). The CDR3 extends over 14 amino acids. V shed 4 bases and J shed 5 bases, with 12 bases lying between them.

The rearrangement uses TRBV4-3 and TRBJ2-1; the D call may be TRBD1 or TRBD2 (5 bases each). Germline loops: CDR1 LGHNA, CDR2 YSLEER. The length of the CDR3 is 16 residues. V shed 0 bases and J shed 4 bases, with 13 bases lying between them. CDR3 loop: CASSQDEGTAYNEQFF. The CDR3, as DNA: TGCGCCAGCAGCCAAGATGAAGGGACGGCATACAATGAGCAGTTCTTC.

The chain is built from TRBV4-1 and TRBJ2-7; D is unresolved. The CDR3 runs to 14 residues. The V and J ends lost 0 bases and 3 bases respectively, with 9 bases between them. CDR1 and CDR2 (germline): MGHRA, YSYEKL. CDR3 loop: CASSQDSVYYEQYF. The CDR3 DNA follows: TGCGCCAGCAGCCAAGATTCGGTCTACTACGAGCAGTACTTC.

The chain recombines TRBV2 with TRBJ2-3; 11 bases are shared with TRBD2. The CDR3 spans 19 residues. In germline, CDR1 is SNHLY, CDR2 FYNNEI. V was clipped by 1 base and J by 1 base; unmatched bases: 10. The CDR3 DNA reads TGTGCCAGCAGTGAAGTGGGTAGTAGCGGGGGGGCGCGCACAGATACGCAGTATTTT. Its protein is CASSEVGSSGGARTDTQYF. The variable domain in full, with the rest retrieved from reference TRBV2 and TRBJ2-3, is EPEVTQTPSHQVTQMGQEVILRCVPISNHLYFYWYRQILGQKVEFLVSFYNNEISEKSEIFDDQFSVERPDGSNFTLKIRSTKLEDSAMYFCASSEVGSSGGARTDTQYFGPGTRLTVL.